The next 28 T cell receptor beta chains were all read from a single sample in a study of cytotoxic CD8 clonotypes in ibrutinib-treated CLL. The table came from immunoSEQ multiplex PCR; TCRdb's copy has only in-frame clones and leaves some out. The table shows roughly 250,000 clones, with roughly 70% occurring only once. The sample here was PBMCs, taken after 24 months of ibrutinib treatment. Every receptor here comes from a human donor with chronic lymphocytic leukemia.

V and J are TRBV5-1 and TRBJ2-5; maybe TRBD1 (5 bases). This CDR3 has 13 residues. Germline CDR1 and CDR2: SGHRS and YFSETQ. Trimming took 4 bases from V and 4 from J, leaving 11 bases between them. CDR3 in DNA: TGCGCCAGCAGCCCCCAGGGTTTAGAGACCCAGTACTTC. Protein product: CASSPQGLETQYF. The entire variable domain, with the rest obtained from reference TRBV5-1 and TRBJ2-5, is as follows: KAGVTQTPRYLIKTRGQQVTLSCSPISGHRSVSWYQQTPGQGLQFLFEYFSETQRNKGNFPGRFSGRQFSNSRSEMNVSTLELGDSALYLCASSPQGLETQYFGPGTRLLVL.

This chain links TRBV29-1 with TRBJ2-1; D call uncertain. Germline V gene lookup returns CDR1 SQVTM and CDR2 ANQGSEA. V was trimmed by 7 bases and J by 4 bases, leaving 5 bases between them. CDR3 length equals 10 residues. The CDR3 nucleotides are TGCAGCGCTAGTTACAATGAGCAGTTCTTC. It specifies CSASYNEQFF.

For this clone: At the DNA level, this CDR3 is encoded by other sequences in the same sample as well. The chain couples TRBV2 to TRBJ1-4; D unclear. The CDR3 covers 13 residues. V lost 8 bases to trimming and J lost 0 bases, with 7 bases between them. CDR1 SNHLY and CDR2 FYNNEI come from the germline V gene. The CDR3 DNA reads TGTGCCAGCGGGTTCGCAACTAATGAAAAACTGTTTTTT. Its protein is CASGFATNEKLFF.

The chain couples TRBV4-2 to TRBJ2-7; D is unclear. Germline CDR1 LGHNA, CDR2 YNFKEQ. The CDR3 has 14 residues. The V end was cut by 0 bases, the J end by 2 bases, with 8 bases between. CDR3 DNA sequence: TGTGCCAGCAGCCAAGAGGCAAGGGCCTACGAGCAGTACTTC. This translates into CASSQEARAYEQYF.

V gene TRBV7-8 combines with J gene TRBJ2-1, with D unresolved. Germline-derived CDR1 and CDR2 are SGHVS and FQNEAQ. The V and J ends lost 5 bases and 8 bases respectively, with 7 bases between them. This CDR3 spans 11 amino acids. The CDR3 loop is CASSPGYEQFF. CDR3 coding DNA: TGTGCCAGCAGCCCAGGCTATGAGCAGTTCTTC.

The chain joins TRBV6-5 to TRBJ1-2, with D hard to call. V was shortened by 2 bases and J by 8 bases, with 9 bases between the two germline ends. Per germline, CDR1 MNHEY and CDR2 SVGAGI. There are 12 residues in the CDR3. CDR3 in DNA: TGTGCCAGCAGTTACGGTACGGAGGGCTACACCTTC. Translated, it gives CASSYGTEGYTF.

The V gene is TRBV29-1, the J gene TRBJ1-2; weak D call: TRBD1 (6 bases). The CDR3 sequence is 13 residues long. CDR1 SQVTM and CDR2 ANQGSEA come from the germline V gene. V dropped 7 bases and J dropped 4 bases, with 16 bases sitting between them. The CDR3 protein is CSADLPGVYGYTF. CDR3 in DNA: TGCAGCGCGGACCTCCCAGGGGTCTATGGCTACACCTTC.

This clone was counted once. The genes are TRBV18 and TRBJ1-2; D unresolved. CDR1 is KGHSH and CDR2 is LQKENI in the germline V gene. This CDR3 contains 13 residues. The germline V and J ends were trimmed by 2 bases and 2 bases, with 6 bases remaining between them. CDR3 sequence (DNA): TGTGCCAGCTCACCAGATCCGAACTATGGCTACACCTTC. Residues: CASSPDPNYGYTF. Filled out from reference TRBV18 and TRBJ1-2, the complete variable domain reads NAGVMQNPRHLVRRRGQEARLRCSPMKGHSHVYWYRQLPEEGLKFMVYLQKENIIDESGMPKERFSAEFPKEGPSILRIQQVVRGDSAAYFCASSPDPNYGYTFGSGTRLTVV.

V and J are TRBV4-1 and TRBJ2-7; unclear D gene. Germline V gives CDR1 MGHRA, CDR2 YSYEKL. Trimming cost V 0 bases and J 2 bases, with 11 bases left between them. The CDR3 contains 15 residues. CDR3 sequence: CASSQETGSAYEQYF. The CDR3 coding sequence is TGCGCCAGCAGCCAAGAAACGGGTTCAGCCTACGAGCAGTACTTC.

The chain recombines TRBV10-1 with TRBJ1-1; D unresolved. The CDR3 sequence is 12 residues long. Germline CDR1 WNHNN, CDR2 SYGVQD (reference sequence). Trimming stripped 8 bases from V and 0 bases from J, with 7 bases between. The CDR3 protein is CASANLNTEAFF. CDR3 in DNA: TGCGCCAGCGCCAACCTGAACACTGAAGCTTTCTTT.

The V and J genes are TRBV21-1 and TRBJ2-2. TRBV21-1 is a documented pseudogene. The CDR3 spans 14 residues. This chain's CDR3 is CAGVGWSNTGELFF. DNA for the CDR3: TGTGCCGGGGTAGGGTGGTCGAACACCGGGGAGCTGTTTTTT.

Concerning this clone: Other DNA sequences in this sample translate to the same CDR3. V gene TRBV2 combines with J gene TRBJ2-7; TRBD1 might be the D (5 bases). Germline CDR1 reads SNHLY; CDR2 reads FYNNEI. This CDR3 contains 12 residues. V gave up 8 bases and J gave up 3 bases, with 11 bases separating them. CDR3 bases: TGTGCCAGCCGCACCGACAGCTACGAGCAGTACTTC. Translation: CASRTDSYEQYF.

For the CDR3, the DNA is TGTGCCATTAGCGGGGCTGCCGTCCAAGAGACCCAGTACTTC. Its translation: CAISGAAVQETQYF. This chain joins TRBV28 and TRBJ2-5, with 8 bases identical to TRBD2. The CDR3 extends over 14 amino acids. Germline V lookup: CDR1 MDHEN, CDR2 SYDVKM. Trimming cost V 10 bases and J 1 base; bases outside gene matches: 8.

CDR3 loop: CATNQDRGSYEQYF. CDR3 nucleotide sequence: TGTGCCACCAACCAGGACAGGGGTTCGTACGAGCAGTACTTC. This rearrangement joins TRBV15 to TRBJ2-7, with TRBD1 identical over 9 bases. Losses at the gene ends were 7 bases for V and 4 bases for J; bases not matched to a gene: 8. Looked up from germline, CDR1 is LNHNV and CDR2 is YYDKDF (reference sequence). This CDR3 is built from 14 residues. Using reference TRBV15 and TRBJ2-7 for the parts outside the CDR3, the full variable domain is DAMVIQNPRYQVTQFGKPVTLSCSQTLNHNVMYWYQQKSSQAPKLLFHYYDKDFNNEADTPDNFQSRRPNTSFCFLDIRSPGLGDTAMYLCATNQDRGSYEQYFGPGTRLTVT.

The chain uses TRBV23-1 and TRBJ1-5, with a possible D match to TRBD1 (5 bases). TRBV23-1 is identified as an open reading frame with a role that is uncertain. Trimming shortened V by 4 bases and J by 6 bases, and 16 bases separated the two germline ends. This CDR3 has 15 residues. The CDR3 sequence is CASSPRGYGSQPQHF. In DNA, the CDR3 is TGCGCCAGCAGTCCGCGGGGGTACGGCAGTCAGCCCCAGCATTTT.

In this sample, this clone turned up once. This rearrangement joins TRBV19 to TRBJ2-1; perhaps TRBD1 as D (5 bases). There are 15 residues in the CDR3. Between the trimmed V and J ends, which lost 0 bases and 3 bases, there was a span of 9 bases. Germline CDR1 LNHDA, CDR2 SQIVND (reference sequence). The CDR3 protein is CASSIDAGNYNEQFF. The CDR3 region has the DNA TGTGCCAGTAGTATAGATGCAGGGAACTACAATGAGCAGTTCTTC.

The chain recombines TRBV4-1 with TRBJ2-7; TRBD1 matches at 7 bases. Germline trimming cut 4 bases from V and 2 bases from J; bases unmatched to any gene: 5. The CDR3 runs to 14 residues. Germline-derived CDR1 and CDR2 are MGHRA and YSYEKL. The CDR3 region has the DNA TGCGCCAGCAGCCCCGGACAGGAGACCTACGAGCAGTACTTC. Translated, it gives CASSPGQETYEQYF.

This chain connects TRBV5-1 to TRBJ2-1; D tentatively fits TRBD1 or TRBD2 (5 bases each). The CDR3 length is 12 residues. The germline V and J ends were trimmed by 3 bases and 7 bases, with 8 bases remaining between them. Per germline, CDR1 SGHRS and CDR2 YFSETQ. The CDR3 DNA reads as TGCGCCAGCAGCTCGAGGGGAAATGAGCAGTTCTTC. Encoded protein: CASSSRGNEQFF.

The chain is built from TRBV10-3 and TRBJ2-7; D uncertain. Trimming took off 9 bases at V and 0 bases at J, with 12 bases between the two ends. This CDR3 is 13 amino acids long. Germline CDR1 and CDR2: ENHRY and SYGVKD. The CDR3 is CAIHWASSYEQYF. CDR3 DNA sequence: TGTGCCATACACTGGGCCAGCTCCTACGAGCAGTACTTC.

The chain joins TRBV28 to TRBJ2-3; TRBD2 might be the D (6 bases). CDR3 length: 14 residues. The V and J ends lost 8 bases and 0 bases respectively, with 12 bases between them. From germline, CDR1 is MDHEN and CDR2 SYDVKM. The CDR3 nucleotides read TGTGCCAGCGCCGCGGGGTATAGCACAGATACGCAGTATTTT. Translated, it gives CASAAGYSTDTQYF.

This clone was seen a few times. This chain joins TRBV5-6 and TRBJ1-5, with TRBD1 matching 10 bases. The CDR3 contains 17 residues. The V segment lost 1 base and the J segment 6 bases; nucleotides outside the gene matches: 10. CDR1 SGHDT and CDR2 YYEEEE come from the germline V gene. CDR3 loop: CASSLLAGTGAAQPQHF. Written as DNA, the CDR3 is TGTGCCAGCAGCTTGCTGGCCGGGACAGGGGCGGCTCAGCCCCAGCATTTT.

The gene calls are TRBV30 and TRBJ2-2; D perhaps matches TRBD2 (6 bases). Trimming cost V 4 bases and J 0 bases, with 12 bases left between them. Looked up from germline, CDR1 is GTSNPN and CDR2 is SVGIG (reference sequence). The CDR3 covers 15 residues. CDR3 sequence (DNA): TGTGCCTGGAATACGGGAGCCACGAACACCGGGGAGCTGTTTTTT. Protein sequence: CAWNTGATNTGELFF.

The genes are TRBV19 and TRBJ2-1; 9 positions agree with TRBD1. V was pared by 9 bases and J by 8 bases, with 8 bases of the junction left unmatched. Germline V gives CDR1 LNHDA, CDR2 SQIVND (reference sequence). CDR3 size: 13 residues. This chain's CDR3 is CASRDRVLDEQFF. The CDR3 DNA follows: TGTGCCAGCCGGGACAGGGTTCTTGATGAGCAGTTCTTC. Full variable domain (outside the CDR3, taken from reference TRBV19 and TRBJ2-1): DGGITQSPKYLFRKEGQNVTLSCEQNLNHDAMYWYRQDPGQGLRLIYYSQIVNDFQKGDIAEGYSVSREKKESFPLTVTSAQKNPTAFYLCASRDRVLDEQFFGPGTRLTVL.

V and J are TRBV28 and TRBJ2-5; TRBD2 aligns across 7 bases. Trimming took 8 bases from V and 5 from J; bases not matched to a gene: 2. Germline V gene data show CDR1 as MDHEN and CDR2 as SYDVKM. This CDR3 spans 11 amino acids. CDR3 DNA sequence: TGTGCCAGCGGGGAGGGTGAGACCCAGTACTTC. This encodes CASGEGETQYF. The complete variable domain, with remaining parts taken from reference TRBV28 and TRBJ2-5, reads DVKVTQSSRYLVKRTGEKVFLECVQDMDHENMFWYRQDPGLGLRLIYFSYDVKMKEKGDIPEGYSVSREKKERFSLILESASTNQTSMYLCASGEGETQYFGPGTRLLVL.

CDR3: CTSSQDLAGGNAGELFF. For the CDR3, the DNA is TGCACCAGCAGCCAAGATCTGGCGGGAGGGAATGCCGGGGAGCTGTTTTTT. This rearrangement joins TRBV1 to TRBJ2-2; the table assigns TRBD2, which was not confirmed against the DNA. TRBV1 is labeled a pseudogene. The CDR3 length is 17 residues.

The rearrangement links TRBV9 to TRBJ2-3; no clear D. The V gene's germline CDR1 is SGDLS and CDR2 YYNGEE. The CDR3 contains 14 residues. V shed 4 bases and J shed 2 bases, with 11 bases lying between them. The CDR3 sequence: CASSPHVNTDTQYF. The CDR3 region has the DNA TGTGCCAGCAGCCCCCACGTCAACACAGATACGCAGTATTTT.

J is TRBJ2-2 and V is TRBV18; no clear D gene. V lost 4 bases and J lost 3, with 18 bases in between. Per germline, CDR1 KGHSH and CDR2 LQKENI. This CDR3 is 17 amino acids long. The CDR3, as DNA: TGTGCCAGCTCACTCTACCTAGGGCAGATGGACACCGGGGAGCTGTTTTTT. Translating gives CASSLYLGQMDTGELFF.

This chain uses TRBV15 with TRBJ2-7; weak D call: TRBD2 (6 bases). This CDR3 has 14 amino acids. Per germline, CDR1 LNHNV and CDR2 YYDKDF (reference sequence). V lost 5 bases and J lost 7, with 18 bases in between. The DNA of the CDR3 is TGTGCCACCAGCGCCGGGTCCCCTAGCGATGAGCAGTACTTC. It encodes CATSAGSPSDEQYF.